Reported below is one TCR beta chain. Its antigen remains unidentified. No base quality values were provided; no much bigger clone lies one nucleotide off. Whole blood was collected in K2EDTA tubes by collaborating institutions according to the institutions' own protocols. Collaborator samples were shipped for TCRbeta analysis as frozen whole blood, isolated PBMCs, or DNA extracted from either sample type. Cut back by 4 bases and 5 bases, the V and J ends lie 14 bases apart. Looking up the germline V gene (reference sequence) yields CDR1 LGHDT and CDR2 YNNKEL. Reading from cysteine to phenylalanine, the CDR3 counts 15 amino acids. The sequence is cut down to CDR3 DNA, 45 bases in frame from base 1. This sample is drawn from a study of blood T cell repertoires in COVID-19 (dated by TCRdb to between 2020 and 2021). At the level of the whole study: The collaborator samples originated in the United States, Italy and Spain and spanned the acute and convalescent phases of COVID-19. The prospective study material was composed of cDNA or gDNA derived from T cells, B-cell-depleted T cells, or PBMCs. HLA class I and class II types, where available, came from metadata supplied by the sample provider rather than from assay-based typing. Deeply sampled blood TCRbeta repertoires from subjects exposed to, actively infected with, or recovered from COVID-19 were included in the dataset. Samples came from the ongoing ImmuneRACE study (first 160 participants) plus 1,254 subjects from 6 global collaborators. The repertoires were released in a freely available public database intended as a resource for research on the immune response to SARS-CoV-2. Sample metadata almost always included a de-identified subject ID, COVID-19 status, age in years and sex.

The paper as a whole reports these results and caveats: How much clinical and demographic metadata was included differed by source and by participant, and the metadata was provided uncurated.

The immunoSEQ Assay, a bias-controlled multiplex PCR, was used to amplify TCRbeta CDR3 regions from genomic DNA. The published analysis was carried out like this. The number of nucleated cells in each sample was estimated by amplification of reference gene primers within the assay. Sequence reads were collapsed and filtered to measure the absolute abundance of every unique TCRbeta CDR3 rearrangement. Productive Simpson clonality was computed per sample as the square root of Simpson's diversity index over productive rearrangements. In TCRdb, the immuneACCESS table is reduced to in-frame sequences with V and J assigned. These tables do not hold every clone; where another copy was compared, an unresolved V gene accounts for under half, and the others remain unexplained. V and J calls and clone size are those listed in that table; D and trimming were worked out from the DNA. A total of about 99,000 clones appear in this sample, roughly 90% of them only once. Around 3.7% of the sample goes to the ten largest clones.

The sequenced sample was peripheral blood. This chain is built from TRBV3-1 (or the pseudogene TRBV3-2) and TRBJ1-4, and possibly TRBD1, on 6 matching bases. The sequence was obtained from a woman aged 55 to 70 with acute or convalescent COVID-19. The CDR3 protein is CASSLRGSRNEKLFF. The bases read TGTGCCAGCAGCCTGAGGGGGAGTAGGAATGAAAAACTGTTTTTT.